Given below is one TCR beta chain in context. What it recognizes is unknown. Sequenced material consisted of expressed TCRB transcripts (all of the isolated RNA was reverse transcribed). The data were produced by immunoSEQ multiplex PCR, yet TCRdb's version contains in-frame clones alone and is incomplete. The table records just over 450,000 clones, over 25% of them present only once. Germline V gene data show CDR1 as SGDLS and CDR2 as YYNGEE. Deletions cut 6 bases from V and 6 bases from J, with 20 bases between. This CDR3 region has 15 residues. These data belong to a study of beta chain features in type 1 diabetes. Findings and limits, study-wide: More deletions and fewer insertions at VDJ junctions were seen in type 1 diabetes patients. Any HLA-type effect on TCRB rearrangement remained unresolved here. Researchers report that Type 1 diabetes patients had moderately but significantly shorter TCRB CDR3s across all four CD4+ subsets.

Material for sequencing was naive CD4+ T cells from blood. The chain combines TRBV9 with TRBJ2-3, with a weak D call TRBD1 (6 bases). The TCR comes from a man younger than 30 in good health. CDR3 loop: CASTPLLGAEDTQYF. The CDR3 DNA reads TGTGCCAGCACCCCCCTGTTGGGGGCCGAGGATACGCAGTATTTT.